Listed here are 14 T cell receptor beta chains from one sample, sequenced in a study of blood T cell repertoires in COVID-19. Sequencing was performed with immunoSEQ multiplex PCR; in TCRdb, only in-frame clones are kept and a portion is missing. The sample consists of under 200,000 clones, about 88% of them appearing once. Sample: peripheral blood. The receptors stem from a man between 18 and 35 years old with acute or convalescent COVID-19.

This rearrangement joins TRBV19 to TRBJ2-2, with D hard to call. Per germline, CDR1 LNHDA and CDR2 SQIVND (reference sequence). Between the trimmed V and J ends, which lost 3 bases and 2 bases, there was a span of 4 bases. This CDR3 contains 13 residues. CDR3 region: CASSILNTGELFF. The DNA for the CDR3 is TGTGCCAGTAGTATCTTAAACACCGGGGAGCTGTTTTTT.

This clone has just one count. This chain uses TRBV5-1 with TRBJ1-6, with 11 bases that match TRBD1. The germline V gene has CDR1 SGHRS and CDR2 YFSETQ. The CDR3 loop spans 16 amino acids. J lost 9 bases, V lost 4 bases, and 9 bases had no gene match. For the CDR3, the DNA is TGCGCCAGCAGCCAAGGGACAGGGGGTGGGAGTTCACCCCTCCACTTT. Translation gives CASSQGTGGGSSPLHF.

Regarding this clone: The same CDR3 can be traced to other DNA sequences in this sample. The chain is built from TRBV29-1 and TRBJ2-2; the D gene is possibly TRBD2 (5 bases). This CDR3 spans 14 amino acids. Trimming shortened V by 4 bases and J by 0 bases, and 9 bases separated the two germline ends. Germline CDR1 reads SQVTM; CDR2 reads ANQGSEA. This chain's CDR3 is CSVGLAANTGELFF. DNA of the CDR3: TGCAGCGTTGGTCTAGCCGCGAACACCGGGGAGCTGTTTTTT.

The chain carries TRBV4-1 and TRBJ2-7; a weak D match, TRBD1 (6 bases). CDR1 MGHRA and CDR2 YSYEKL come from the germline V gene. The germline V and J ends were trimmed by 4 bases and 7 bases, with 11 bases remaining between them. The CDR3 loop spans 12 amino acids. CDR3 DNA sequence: TGCGCCAGCAGCCTTACAGGGCGTGAGCAGTACTTC. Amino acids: CASSLTGREQYF.

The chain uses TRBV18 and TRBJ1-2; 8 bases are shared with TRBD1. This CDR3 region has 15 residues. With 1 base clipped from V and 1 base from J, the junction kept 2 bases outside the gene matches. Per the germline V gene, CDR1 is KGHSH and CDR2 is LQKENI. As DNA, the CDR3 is TGTGCCAGCTCACCACAGACAGGGGATAACTATGGCTACACCTTC. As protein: CASSPQTGDNYGYTF.

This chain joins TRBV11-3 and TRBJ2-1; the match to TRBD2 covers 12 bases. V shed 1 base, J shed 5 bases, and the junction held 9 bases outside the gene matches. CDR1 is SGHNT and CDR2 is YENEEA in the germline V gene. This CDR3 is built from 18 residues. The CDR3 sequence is CASSLGFGASGGDNEQFF. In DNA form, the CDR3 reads TGTGCCAGCAGCTTAGGGTTTGGGGCTAGCGGGGGGGACAATGAGCAGTTCTTC.

CDR3 DNA: TGTGCCAGCAGTTACTCCGGTGTAGGGGGCTGGGATGAGCAGTTCTTC. Its protein is CASSYSGVGGWDEQFF. The rearrangement joins TRBV6-5 to TRBJ2-1, with 7 bases matching TRBD1. V trimming: 0 bases; J trimming: 8 bases; junction bases outside the gene matches: 10. The CDR3 spans 16 residues. Germline V CDR1 and CDR2: MNHEY, SVGAGI.

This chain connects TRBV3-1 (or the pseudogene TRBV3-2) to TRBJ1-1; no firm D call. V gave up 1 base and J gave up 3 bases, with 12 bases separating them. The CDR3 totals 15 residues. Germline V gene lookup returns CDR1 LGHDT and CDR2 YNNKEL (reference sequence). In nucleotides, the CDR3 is TGTGCCAGCAGCCAAGGCAGATTTACGTACACTGAAGCTTTCTTT. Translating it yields CASSQGRFTYTEAFF.

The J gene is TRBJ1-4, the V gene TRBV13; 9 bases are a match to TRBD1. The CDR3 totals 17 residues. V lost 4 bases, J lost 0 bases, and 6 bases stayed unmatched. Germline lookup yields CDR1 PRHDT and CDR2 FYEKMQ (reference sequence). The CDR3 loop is CASSSKGQGTTNEKLFF. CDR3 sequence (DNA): TGTGCCAGCAGCTCCAAAGGACAGGGGACAACTAATGAAAAACTGTTTTTT.

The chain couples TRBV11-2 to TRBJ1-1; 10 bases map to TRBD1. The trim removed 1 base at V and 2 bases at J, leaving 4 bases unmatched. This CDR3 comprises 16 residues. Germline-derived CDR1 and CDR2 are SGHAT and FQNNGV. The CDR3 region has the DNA TGTGCCAGCAGCTTAGGACAGGGGGCAATCAACACTGAAGCTTTCTTT. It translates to CASSLGQGAINTEAFF.

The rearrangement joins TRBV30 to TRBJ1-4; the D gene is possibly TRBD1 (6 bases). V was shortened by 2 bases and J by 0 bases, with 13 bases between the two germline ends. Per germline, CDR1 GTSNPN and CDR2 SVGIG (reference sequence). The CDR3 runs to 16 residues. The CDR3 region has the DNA TGTGCCTGGAGTTTTGGGCAGGGGACAACTAATGAAAAACTGTTTTTT. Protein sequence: CAWSFGQGTTNEKLFF.

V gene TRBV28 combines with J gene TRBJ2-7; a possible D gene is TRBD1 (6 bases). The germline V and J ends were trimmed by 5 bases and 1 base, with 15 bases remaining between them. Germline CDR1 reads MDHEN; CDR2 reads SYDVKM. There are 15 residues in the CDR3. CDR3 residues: CASSPLRTASYEQYV. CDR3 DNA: TGTGCCAGCAGTCCCTTAAGGACAGCTTCCTACGAGCAGTACGTC.

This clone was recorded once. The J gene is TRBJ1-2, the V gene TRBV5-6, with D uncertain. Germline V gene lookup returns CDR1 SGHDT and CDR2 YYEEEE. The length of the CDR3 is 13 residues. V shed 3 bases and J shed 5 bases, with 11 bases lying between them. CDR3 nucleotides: TGTGCCAGCAGCTACGGGAGTTCATATGGCTACACCTTC. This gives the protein CASSYGSSYGYTF.

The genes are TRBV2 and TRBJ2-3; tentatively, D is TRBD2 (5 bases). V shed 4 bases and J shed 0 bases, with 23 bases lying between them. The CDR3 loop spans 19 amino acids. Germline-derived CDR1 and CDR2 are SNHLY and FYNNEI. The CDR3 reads CASSVEGWAIQPSTDTQYF. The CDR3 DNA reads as TGTGCCAGCAGTGTCGAGGGATGGGCGATCCAACCTAGCACAGATACGCAGTATTTT.